The entry that follows covers one TCR beta chain sequence. Its antigen is currently not known. Base-call qualities are not available, and no considerably larger clone is one nucleotide away. This specimen comes from a study of T cell clonotyping in hematopoietic cell transplantation (dated by TCRdb to about 2021). A note on the overall study: A total of 135 blood samples were collected in the study from 35 consecutive transplant recipients and their related donors. Patients were recruited between late 2015 and 2017 and followed until late 2020 or death.

What the study reported, not specific to this receptor: Just a small fraction of recipient repertoires overlapped with donor repertoires, and more than 95% appeared de novo at the given depth. Donor and pretransplant recipient Inverse Simpson Index values predicted broader posttransplant TCR repertoire diversity. Sample size was limited, and cells were not sorted, so CD4 and CD8 repertoire contributions could not be separated. After transplant, TCR diversity in recipients dropped, and pathologically expanded clonotypes climbed progressively between day 30 and day 180.

TCR beta CDR3 regions were amplified from genomic DNA with the immunoSEQ assay, a bias-controlled multiplex PCR using V- and J-specific primers. In a second PCR step, the CDR3 amplicons were tagged with a proprietary barcode plus Illumina adapter sequences. CDR3 libraries were sequenced on an Illumina MiSeq instrument. The published analysis was carried out like this. Export and quality control were handled in immunoSEQ Analyzer 3.0, while downstream analyses relied on R Bioconductor and Immunarch. Only productive rearrangements in the normalized downsampled data set went into calculating the repertoire metrics. In the normalized cohort, clonotypes with more than 5 templates were defined as pathologically expanded. The Inverse Simpson Index served as the measure of repertoire diversity. To capture all clonotypes, CMV-specificity analyses were performed on the non-normalized data set. Here the immuneACCESS table is served through TCRdb, limited to in-frame sequences with V and J called. Missing clones are a known gap in these copies; in checked studies unresolved V genes cover under half, and the rest lacks a known reason. The V and J calls and clone size were taken over from that table, and D and trimming were inferred from the DNA. The sample table holds some 7,200 clones, of which approximately 94% were seen once. The ten largest clones take up roughly 1.3% of the sample.

Explained via the paper, the time point label denotes: 30 days after allo-HCT. Recipient blood was collected about 28 days before transplant and at days 30, 100 and 180 after transplant. Nuclei Lysis Solution was used to extract genomic DNA from fresh or cryopreserved unfractionated peripheral blood mononuclear cells. The CDR3 covers 16 residues, taking in both the cysteine and the phenylalanine. The read is trimmed to its CDR3 DNA, 48 bases read in frame from base 1. CDR1 GTSNPN and CDR2 SVGIG are derived from the germline V gene (reference sequence). At the junction V is shortened by 3 bases and J by 0 bases; bases outside the gene matches: 4.

The sequence is built from TRBV30 and TRBJ2-6, with 8 bases in between that match TRBD1. The source was peripheral blood mononuclear cells, collected 30 days after allogeneic stem cell transplant. The sequence derives from a male patient over 55 who had an allogeneic stem cell transplant from an unrelated donor, so T cells may come from the graft donor. Some clones in this sample may be carry-over from other donors' samples. The DNA sequence is as follows: TGTGCCTGGAGGGGACAGGACTACTCTGGGGCCAACGTCCTGACTTTC. This codes for CAWRGQDYSGANVLTF.